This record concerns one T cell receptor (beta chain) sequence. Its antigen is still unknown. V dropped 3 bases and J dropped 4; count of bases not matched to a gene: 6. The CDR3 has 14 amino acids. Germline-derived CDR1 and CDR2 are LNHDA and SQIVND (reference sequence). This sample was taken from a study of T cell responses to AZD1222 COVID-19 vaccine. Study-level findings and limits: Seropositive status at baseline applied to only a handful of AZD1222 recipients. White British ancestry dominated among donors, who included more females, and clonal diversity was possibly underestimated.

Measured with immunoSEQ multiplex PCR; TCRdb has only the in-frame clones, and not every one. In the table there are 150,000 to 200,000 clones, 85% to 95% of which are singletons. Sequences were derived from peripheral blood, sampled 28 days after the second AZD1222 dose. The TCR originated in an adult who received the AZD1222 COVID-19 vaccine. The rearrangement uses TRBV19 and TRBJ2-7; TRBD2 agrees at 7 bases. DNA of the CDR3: TGTGCCAGTAGTATCGACTTGGGACTATACGAGCAGTACTTC. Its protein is CASSIDLGLYEQYF.